This T cell receptor (beta chain) was found in a study of blood T cells in healthy people across ages (dated by TCRdb to the mid-2010s). Turning to the overall study: In model experiments, template switching captured roughly one uniquely barcoded TCR beta cDNA molecule for every two T cells. Using deep sequencing normalized with unique cDNA molecular identifiers, the study measured how TCR beta repertoire diversity changes with age. The donors were split into four age groups: young (average around 17 years), middle-aged (39), aged (roughly 68) and long-lived (approximately 89). To avoid experimental bias, donors of different ages were distributed randomly across sequencing lanes. Using the same blood draw, the study looked at two additional independent replicas of 1 million unique cDNA reads for two donors, one aged 18 to 29 and the other aged 80 or older. The full study reports these points: Estimates of total diversity from one million sequenced T cells were regarded as lower bounds and underestimates. Because profiling used bulk unsorted PBMCs, naive and antigen-experienced compartments could not be compared conclusively. As age increased, observed TCR beta diversity per million T cells dropped in a roughly linear way, and a significant reduction was already evident by age 40. Compared with the aged group, the long-lived group had more naive CD4+ T cells, fewer expanded clones and increased TCR diversity, suggesting age selection. Donor CMV infection status was unknown, potentially confounding age-related changes in expanded clonotypes. There was a strong correlation between observed TCR beta diversity and the percentage of naive T cells measured by flow cytometry.

Donors were under 40 systemically healthy Caucasian individuals from Russia aged 6 to 90 years. Ten milliliters of peripheral blood were drawn from each donor into EDTA-treated Vacutainer tubes. Ficoll-Paque density-gradient centrifugation was used to isolate PBMCs, with at least 6 million obtained per sample. Trizol reagent was used to extract total RNA from PBMCs, with at least 6 micrograms per sample. For every donor, an aliquot of PBMCs went through flow cytometry to measure the percentages of naive CD45RAhigh/CD27high T cells. As to this clonotype: There is no known antigen for this receptor. No base quality values were provided; no much bigger clone lies one nucleotide off.

Sequences SGDLS (CDR1) and YYNGEE (CDR2) are obtained from the germline V gene. Spanning cysteine to phenylalanine, the CDR3 consists of 14 amino acids. Of the read, only the CDR3 DNA is kept; its 42 bases are in frame from base 1. Relative to germline, V is missing 7 bases and J is missing 5 bases, with 8 bases of the junction outside any gene match. Library construction relied on 5' RACE. Sequencing was performed on an Illumina HiSeq 2500. A second PCR of about 6 to 12 cycles was run with a J-beta primer mix and a sample-barcoded 5' primer. Each TCR beta cDNA molecule received a unique molecular identifier from a template-switch 5' adaptor carrying 12 random nucleotides. Each sample yielded at least 2.5 million CDR3-containing paired-end reads. All of the RNA was converted into first-strand cDNA using the Mint cDNA synthesis kit, with a TRBC-specific oligonucleotide serving as the primer. Following uracil-DNA glycosylase treatment, all cDNA underwent a first 18-cycle PCR with the universal primers M1SS and BC2_uni_R. In the authors' own workflow: For normalization, 1 million high-quality reads, each with a distinct molecular identifier, were randomly selected from each sample. Reads with shared molecular identifiers were discarded instead of being binned into consensus sequences. CDR3 identification, clonotype clustering and error correction used MiTCR with a Q25 quality threshold and the strictest error-elimination algorithm. A nonparametric unseen species model with Euler transformation was used to estimate a lower bound on total TCR beta diversity. TCRdb trimmed public reads at Q25 via fastp, called clones via MiXCR and kept in-frame beta chains. Rows are combined by CDR3 protein, so each entry shows the most common genes and DNA. Here the V and J calls rest on TCRdb's processing, not on the authors' analysis. The sample table shows about 600,000 distinct CDR3 sequences, and roughly 48% are seen once. The top ten clonotypes cover just under 25% of the sample.

The sequence is built from TRBV9 and TRBJ2-1, with 8 bases aligning to TRBD2. The sequencing input was blood. The receptor was isolated from a man older than 75 in good health. The CDR3 protein: CASGSGSLDNEQFF. In nucleotides, the sequence is TGTGCCAGCGGAAGCGGGAGTCTTGACAATGAGCAGTTCTTC.